The next 18 T cell receptor beta chains were all read from a single sample in a study of CD8 T cells in ankylosing spondylitis. MiXCR, applied by TCRdb to the 5' RACE reads, yields one record per CDR3 protein. Of some 150,000 distinct CDR3 sequences in the sample, approximately 10% are singletons; the top ten hold 4.1%. The sequencing input was blood, either unsorted or a sorted T cell fraction (not recorded which). The receptors here all came from a female donor with ankylosing spondylitis or in good health (not recorded which).

This clonotype was recorded at least ten times. The rearrangement uses TRBV5-1 and TRBJ2-1; D is unclear. V was shortened by 0 bases and J by 0 bases, with 13 bases between the two germline ends. Germline lookup yields CDR1 SGHRS and CDR2 YFSETQ. CDR3 length: 17 residues. The CDR3 nucleotides are TGCGCCAGCAGCTTGGGCCCTGTCTCGAGCTCCTACAATGAGCAGTTCTTC. Amino acid sequence: CASSLGPVSSSYNEQFF.

In DNA, the CDR3 is TGTGCCAGCAGTTTAACGGCCAGAGGCGAACAGTACTTC. Translation: CASSLTARGEQYF. J is TRBJ2-7 and V is TRBV28; D is undetermined. Trimming removed 2 bases at V and 10 bases at J, with 15 bases between. The length of the CDR3 is 13 residues. Germline CDR1 MDHEN, CDR2 SYDVKM.

This clonotype appeared a few times. V is TRBV18 and J is TRBJ2-1; D is uncertain. Germline V gene lookup returns CDR1 KGHSH and CDR2 LQKENI. Trimming shortened V by 5 bases and J by 10 bases, and 12 bases separated the two germline ends. The length of the CDR3 is 12 residues. The CDR3 spells CASSSSPPEQFF. The CDR3 DNA sequence: TGTGCCAGCTCATCGTCCCCCCCCGAGCAGTTCTTC.

This clonotype was counted at least ten times. The gene calls are TRBV5-6 and TRBJ2-5; D might be TRBD1 (6 bases). V shed 2 bases and J shed 1 base, with 9 bases lying between them. CDR1 SGHDT and CDR2 YYEEEE come from the germline V gene. This CDR3 has 14 residues. CDR3 protein: CASSFRDTQETQYF. CDR3 nucleotides: TGTGCCAGCAGCTTCAGGGACACCCAAGAGACCCAGTACTTC.

As concerns this clonotype: A much larger clone sits a single nucleotide away, making a read error possible. J is TRBJ2-3 and V is TRBV5-4; the match to TRBD2 covers 10 bases. The CDR3 runs 15 residues. Looked up from germline, CDR1 is SGHNT and CDR2 is YYREEE (reference sequence). The CDR3 reads CANSRTSGREDTQYF. CDR3 nucleotides: TGTGCCAACAGCAGGACTAGCGGCCGAGAGGATACGCAGTATTTT.

On this clonotype: Being one base from a much bigger clone, this may be a read error. The V and J genes are TRBV2 and TRBJ2-2, with 8 nucleotides matching TRBD2. CDR1 is SNHLY and CDR2 is FYNNEI in the germline V gene. The CDR3 extends over 18 amino acids. The CDR3 spells CACRGPGGYLANTGELFF. CDR3 nucleotide sequence: TGTGCCTGCAGGGGCCCGGGAGGGTATCTCGCGAACACCGGGGAGCTGTTTTTT.

This clonotype was observed at least ten times. The genes are TRBV5-1 and TRBJ2-5; 7 bases are shared with TRBD2. The germline CDR1 and CDR2 sequences are SGHRS and YFSETQ. The CDR3 consists of 15 residues. V lost 4 bases and J lost 5; bases outside the gene matches: 11. CDR3 bases: TGCGCCAGCAGCCCCGCGGGACTAAAGTCGGAGACCCAGTACTTC. Translated: CASSPAGLKSETQYF.

This clonotype was found many times. The V call is TRBV10-3, the J call TRBJ1-2; TRBD1 aligns across 9 bases. Germline values: CDR1 ENHRY, CDR2 SYGVKD. Trimming took 6 bases from V and 4 from J; bases not matched to a gene: 12. The CDR3 totals 16 residues. In nucleotides, the CDR3 is TGTGCCATCAGCCGCATCGACAGGGGGATTGGCTATGGCTACACCTTC. This encodes CAISRIDRGIGYGYTF.

This clonotype showed up many times. This chain joins TRBV12-3 or TRBV12-4 and TRBJ1-2; weak D call: TRBD1 (6 bases). With 2 bases removed from V and 4 bases from J, the gap between germline ends came to 14 bases. This CDR3 region has 15 residues. The CDR3 DNA reads as TGTGCCAGCAGTTTACGGCAGGGGTCCGGCTATGGCTACACCTTC. Its translation is CASSLRQGSGYGYTF.

Ten or more counts support this clonotype. The rearrangement links TRBV20-1 to TRBJ1-3, with D tentatively TRBD1 (5 bases). The germline V gene has CDR1 DFQATT and CDR2 SNEGSKA (reference sequence). Trimming left V 4 bases short and J 3 bases short, with 13 bases between. The CDR3 length is 14 residues. The CDR3 bases are TGCAGTGCTACAGGGAGGAACTTTGGAAACACCATATATTTT. It yields the protein CSATGRNFGNTIYF.

This clonotype has ten or more counts. V usage is TRBV11-3 and J usage is TRBJ1-2; D remains unclear. V shed 3 bases and J shed 6 bases, with 8 bases lying between them. The germline V gene has CDR1 SGHNT and CDR2 YENEEA. The CDR3 length is 12 residues. In DNA form, the CDR3 reads TGTGCCAGCAGCTTCGGTCTGAATGGCTACACCTTC. Amino acid sequence: CASSFGLNGYTF.

The table lists this clonotype with many counts. This sequence joins TRBV20-1 and TRBJ2-5; no definite D call. The germline V gene has CDR1 DFQATT and CDR2 SNEGSKA (reference sequence). V was clipped by 4 bases and J by 1 base, with 7 bases between them. The CDR3 runs to 12 residues. CDR3 region: CSAIIFQETQYF. CDR3 nucleotides: TGCAGTGCTATCATATTCCAAGAGACCCAGTACTTC.

This clonotype has just a few counts. The chain recombines TRBV6-4 with TRBJ1-4; 11 bases agree with TRBD1. J lost 11 bases, V lost 6 bases, and 23 bases had no gene match. Germline assignment: CDR1 MRHNA and CDR2 SNTAGT. The CDR3 covers 19 residues. The CDR3 region is CASRTTGPLTGQGAWKLFF. CDR3 coding DNA: TGTGCCAGCAGGACTACCGGGCCCCTAACCGGACAGGGGGCCTGGAAACTGTTTTTT.

This clonotype was seen many times. The V gene is TRBV27, the J gene TRBJ2-1; possibly TRBD2 for D (6 bases). V gave up 5 bases and J gave up 2 bases, with 13 bases separating them. The CDR3 totals 15 residues. The germline V gene encodes CDR1 MNHEY and CDR2 SMNVEV (reference sequence). Here the CDR3 reads CASSIGSGTYNEQFF. Here the CDR3 DNA reads TGTGCCAGCAGTATCGGTAGCGGAACCTACAATGAGCAGTTCTTC.

There are many counts of this clonotype. The genes are TRBV7-9 and TRBJ1-5, with 7 bases lining up with TRBD1. V gave up 5 bases and J gave up 7 bases; unmatched junction bases: 8. This CDR3 comprises 14 residues. The germline CDR1 and CDR2 sequences are SEHNR and FQNEAQ (reference sequence). CDR3 amino acids: CASSDKDRDQPQHF. The CDR3 bases are TGTGCCAGCAGCGACAAAGACAGGGACCAGCCCCAGCATTTT.

This clonotype was counted many times. The chain has TRBV20-1 and TRBJ2-7; the match to TRBD1 covers 10 bases. V gave up 8 bases and J gave up 3 bases; unmatched junction bases: 7. The CDR3 consists of 13 residues. Germline CDR1 and CDR2: DFQATT and SNEGSKA (reference sequence). The CDR3: CSPYRTGGYEQYF. CDR3 DNA sequence: TGCAGTCCCTACCGGACAGGGGGCTACGAGCAGTACTTC.

This clonotype was seen ten or more times. This chain links TRBV5-1 with TRBJ2-2; 7 nucleotides align to TRBD2. Losses at the gene ends were 0 bases for V and 6 bases for J; bases not matched to a gene: 8. The CDR3 is 16 residues long. The germline CDR1 and CDR2 sequences are SGHRS and YFSETQ. The CDR3 here is CASSLAGGVTAGELFF. CDR3 sequence (DNA): TGCGCCAGCAGCTTGGCGGGAGGCGTTACGGCCGGGGAGCTGTTTTTT.

Ten or more counts support this clonotype. The chain couples TRBV12-3 or TRBV12-4 to TRBJ2-7; D uncertain. This CDR3 region has 14 residues. The V end lost 3 bases, the J end lost 9 bases, and 18 bases lay between the germline ends. The CDR3 DNA sequence: TGTGCCAGCAGTTTGGCCTGGTCTTCCCTCGGGCAGTACTTC. Translation: CASSLAWSSLGQYF.